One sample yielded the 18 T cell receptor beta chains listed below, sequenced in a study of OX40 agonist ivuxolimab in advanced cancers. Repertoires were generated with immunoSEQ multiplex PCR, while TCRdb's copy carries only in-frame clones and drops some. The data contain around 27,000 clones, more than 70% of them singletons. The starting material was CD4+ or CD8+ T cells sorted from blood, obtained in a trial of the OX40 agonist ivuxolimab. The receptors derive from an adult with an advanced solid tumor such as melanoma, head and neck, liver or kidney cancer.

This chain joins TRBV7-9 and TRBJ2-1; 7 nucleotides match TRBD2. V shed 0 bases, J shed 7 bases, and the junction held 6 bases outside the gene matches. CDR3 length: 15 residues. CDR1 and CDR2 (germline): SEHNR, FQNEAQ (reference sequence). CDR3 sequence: CASSLASGRLNEQFF. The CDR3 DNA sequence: TGTGCCAGCAGCTTAGCTAGCGGGCGGCTTAATGAGCAGTTCTTC.

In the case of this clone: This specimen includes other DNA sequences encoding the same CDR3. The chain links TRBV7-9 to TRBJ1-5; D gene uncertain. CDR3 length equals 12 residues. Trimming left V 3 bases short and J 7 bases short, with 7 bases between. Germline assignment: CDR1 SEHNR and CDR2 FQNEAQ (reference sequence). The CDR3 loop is CASSFPSQPQHF. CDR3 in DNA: TGTGCCAGCAGCTTCCCCAGCCAGCCCCAGCATTTT.

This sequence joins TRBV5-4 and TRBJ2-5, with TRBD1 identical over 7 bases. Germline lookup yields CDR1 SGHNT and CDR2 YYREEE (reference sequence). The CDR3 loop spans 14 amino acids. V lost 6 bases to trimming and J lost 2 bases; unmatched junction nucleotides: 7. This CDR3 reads CASTLGTVQETQYF. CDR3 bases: TGTGCCAGCACCCTCGGGACAGTTCAAGAGACCCAGTACTTC.

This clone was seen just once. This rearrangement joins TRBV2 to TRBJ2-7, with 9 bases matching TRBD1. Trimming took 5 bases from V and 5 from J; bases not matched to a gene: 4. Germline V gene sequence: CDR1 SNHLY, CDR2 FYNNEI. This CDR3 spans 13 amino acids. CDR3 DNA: TGTGCCAGCAGTCTGACAGGGGGTAACGAGCAGTACTTC. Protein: CASSLTGGNEQYF.

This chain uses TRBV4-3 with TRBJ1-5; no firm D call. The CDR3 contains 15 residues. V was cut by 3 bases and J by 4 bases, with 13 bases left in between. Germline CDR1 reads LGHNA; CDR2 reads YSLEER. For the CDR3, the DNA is TGCGCCAGCAGCCAGGATATGGGCATTAATCAGCCCCAGCATTTT. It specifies CASSQDMGINQPQHF.

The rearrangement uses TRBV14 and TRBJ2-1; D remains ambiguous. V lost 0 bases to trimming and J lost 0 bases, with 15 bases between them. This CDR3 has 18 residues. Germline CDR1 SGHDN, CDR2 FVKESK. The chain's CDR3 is CASSQDELNRLSYNEQFF. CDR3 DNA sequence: TGTGCCAGCAGCCAAGATGAGCTTAACCGCCTCTCCTACAATGAGCAGTTCTTC.

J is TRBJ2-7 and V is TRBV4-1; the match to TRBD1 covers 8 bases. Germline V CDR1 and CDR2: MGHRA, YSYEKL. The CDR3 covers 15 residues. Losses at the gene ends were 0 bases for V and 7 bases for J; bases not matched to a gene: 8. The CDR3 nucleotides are TGCGCCAGCAGCCAAGATGGTTCAGGGGGCAGGGAGCAGTACTTC. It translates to CASSQDGSGGREQYF.

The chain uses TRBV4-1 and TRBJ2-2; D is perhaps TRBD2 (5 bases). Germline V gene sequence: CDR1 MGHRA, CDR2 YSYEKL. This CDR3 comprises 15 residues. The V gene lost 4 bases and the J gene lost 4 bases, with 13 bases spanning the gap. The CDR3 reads CASSPRTRPTGELFF. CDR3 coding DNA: TGCGCCAGCAGCCCCCGGACTCGGCCCACCGGGGAGCTGTTTTTT.

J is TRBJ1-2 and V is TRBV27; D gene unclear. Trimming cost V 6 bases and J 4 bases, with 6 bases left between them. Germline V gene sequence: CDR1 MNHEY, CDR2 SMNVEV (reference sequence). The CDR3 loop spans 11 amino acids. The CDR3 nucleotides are TGTGCCAGCAGGGGAGGCTATGGCTACACCTTC. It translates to CASRGGYGYTF.

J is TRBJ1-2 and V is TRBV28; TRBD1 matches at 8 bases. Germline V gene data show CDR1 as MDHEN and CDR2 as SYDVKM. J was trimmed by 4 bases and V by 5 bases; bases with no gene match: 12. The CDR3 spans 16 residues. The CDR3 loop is CASSTLGQARPYGYTF. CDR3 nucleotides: TGTGCCAGCAGTACCCTGGGACAGGCACGTCCCTATGGCTACACCTTC.

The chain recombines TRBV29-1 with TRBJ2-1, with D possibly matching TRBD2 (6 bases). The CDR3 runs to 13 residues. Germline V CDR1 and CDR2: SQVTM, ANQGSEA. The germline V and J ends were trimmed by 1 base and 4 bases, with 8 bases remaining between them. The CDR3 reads CSVEGLGYNEQFF. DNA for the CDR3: TGCAGCGTTGAAGGACTAGGATACAATGAGCAGTTCTTC.

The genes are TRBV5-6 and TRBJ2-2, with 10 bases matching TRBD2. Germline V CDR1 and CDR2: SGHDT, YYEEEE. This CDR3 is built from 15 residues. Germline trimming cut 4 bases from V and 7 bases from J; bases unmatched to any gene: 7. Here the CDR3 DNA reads TGTGCCAGCAGCCCAAGCGGGGGGGCGGTCGGGGAGCTGTTTTTT. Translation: CASSPSGGAVGELFF.

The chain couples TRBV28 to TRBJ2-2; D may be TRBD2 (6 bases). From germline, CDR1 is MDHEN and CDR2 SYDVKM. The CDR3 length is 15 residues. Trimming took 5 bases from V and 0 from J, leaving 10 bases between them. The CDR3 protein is CASSRLAANTGELFF. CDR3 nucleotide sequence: TGTGCCAGCAGTAGGTTAGCGGCGAACACCGGGGAGCTGTTTTTT.

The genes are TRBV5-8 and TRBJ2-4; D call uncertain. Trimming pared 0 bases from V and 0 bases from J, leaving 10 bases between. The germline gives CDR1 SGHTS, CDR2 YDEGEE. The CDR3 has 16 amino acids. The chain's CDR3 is CASSLVPVIAKNIQYF. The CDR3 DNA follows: TGTGCCAGCAGCTTGGTACCTGTAATAGCCAAAAACATTCAGTACTTC.

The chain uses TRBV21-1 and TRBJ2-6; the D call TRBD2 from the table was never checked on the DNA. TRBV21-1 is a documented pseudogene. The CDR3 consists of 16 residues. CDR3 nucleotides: TGTGCCAGCAGCAAAGCGGAGGGCTCTGGGGCCAACGTCCTGACTTTC. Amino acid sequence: CASSKAEGSGANVLTF.

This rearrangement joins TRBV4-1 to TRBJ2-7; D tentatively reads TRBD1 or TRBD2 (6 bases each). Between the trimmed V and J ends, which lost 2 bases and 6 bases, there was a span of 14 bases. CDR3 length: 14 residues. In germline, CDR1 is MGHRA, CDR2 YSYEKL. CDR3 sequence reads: CASSQLATGFEQYF. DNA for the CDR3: TGCGCCAGCAGCCAACTAGCGACAGGTTTCGAGCAGTACTTC.

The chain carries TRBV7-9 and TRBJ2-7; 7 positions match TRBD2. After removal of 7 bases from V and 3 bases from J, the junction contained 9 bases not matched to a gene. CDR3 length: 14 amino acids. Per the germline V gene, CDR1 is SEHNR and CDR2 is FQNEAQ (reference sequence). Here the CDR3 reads CASTLGGSNYEQYF. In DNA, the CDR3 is TGTGCCAGCACCCTGGGCGGGAGTAACTACGAGCAGTACTTC.

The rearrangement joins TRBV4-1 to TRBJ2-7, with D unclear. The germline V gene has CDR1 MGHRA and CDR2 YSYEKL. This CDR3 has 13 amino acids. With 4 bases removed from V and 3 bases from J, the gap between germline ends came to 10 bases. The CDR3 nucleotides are TGCGCCAGCAGCCGGCAGGTGAGCTACGAGCAGTACTTC. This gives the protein CASSRQVSYEQYF.